This T cell receptor (beta chain) was sequenced in a study of OX40 agonist ivuxolimab in advanced cancers. CDR1 and CDR2 (germline): SEHNR, FQNEAQ (reference sequence). The CDR3 loop spans 15 amino acids. The germline V and J ends were trimmed by 2 bases and 5 bases, with 12 bases remaining between them. TCRdb's table, derived via immunoSEQ multiplex PCR, lists solely in-frame clones and lacks some. The sample gives around 95,000 clones, around 93% of which show up once; 0.54% is in the top ten. Overall study findings and caveats: No determination was made of the antigen specificity of the expanded peripheral T cells. There were also nonresponders showing low normalized T-cell clonal expansion. At 0.1 to 3.0 mg/kg and by week 6, clonal expansion occurred in CD4+ and CD8+ blood T cells.

Notes on this clone: What it binds is unknown.

Blood specimens came from baseline, cycle 4 day 1, and cycle 7 day 1. This sequence originates from an adult with an advanced solid tumor such as melanoma, head and neck, liver or kidney cancer. The input for sequencing was CD4+ or CD8+ T cells sorted from blood, taken in a trial of the OX40 agonist ivuxolimab. The chain links TRBV7-9 to TRBJ2-2; TRBD1 is a possible D gene (6 bases). In nucleotides, the CDR3 is TGTGCCAGCAGCTTACAGGGGTTTGGTACCGGGGAGCTGTTTTTT. Amino acid sequence: CASSLQGFGTGELFF. The entire variable domain, with the rest obtained from reference TRBV7-9 and TRBJ2-2, is as follows: DTGVSQNPRHKITKRGQNVTFRCDPISEHNRLYWYRQTLGQGPEFLTYFQNEAQLEKSRLLSDRFSAERPKGSFSTLEIQRTEQGDSAMYLCASSLQGFGTGELFFGEGSRLTVL.